This T cell receptor beta chain stems from a study of CDR3 diversity in severe acne (dated by TCRdb to between 2018 and 2021). Deletion took 1 base off V and 6 bases off J, with a span of 9 bases between the germline ends. The CDR3 numbers 12 residues from cysteine through phenylalanine. This entry keeps only the CDR3 DNA: 36 bases, framed from base 1. CDR1 and CDR2 (DFQATT, SNEGSKA) derive from the germline V gene (reference sequence). The library relied on PCR. Sequencing instrument: Illumina HiSeq 2000. TCRdb reprocessed the public reads (quality trimming at Q25 with fastp, clone calling with MiXCR) and kept in-frame beta chains. Each CDR3 protein appears once, grouped with its most common genes and DNA. The sample table holds tens of thousands of distinct CDR3 sequences, of which 49% were seen once. Clones ranked in the top ten supply 9.5% to 13% of the sample. Turning to this clonotype: Which antigen it targets is not known. No qualities accompany the bases; no much larger clone lies one base away.

The sample comprised blood. Recombination linked TRBV20-1 to TRBJ2-5, with no confident D gene call. The origin of this receptor is a male donor with severe acne vulgaris. The CDR3 is CSARGSSKTQYF. The DNA reads as follows: TGCAGTGCTAGAGGGTCGAGTAAGACCCAGTACTTC.